This entry concerns a single T cell receptor beta chain. The antigen it binds to is not known. Base qualities are not provided; no much larger clone lies one nucleotide away. In the multiplex PCR, 52 forward TRBV primers and 13 reverse TRBJ primers were used, and assay-based and computational corrections were applied for amplification bias. Within the immunoSEQ assay, multiplex PCR amplified rearranged TRB loci from genomic DNA. TRB amplicons were sequenced using an Illumina HiSeq platform. Processing in the source paper ran as follows. Custom algorithms error-filtered the raw sequences and aligned the raw sequences to reference gene sequences, after which the immunoSEQ online tools were used for analysis. Frequencies of productive and nonproductive TRB rearrangements were evaluated among both unique and total sequences. Hydrophobicity and amino acid composition of residues 6 and 7 within the TRB CDR3 were used to estimate the potential for self-reactivity. Groups were compared by t tests, Mann-Whitney tests or two-way ANOVA performed in Prism software. This is the immuneACCESS table as TCRdb keeps it, with only in-frame sequences that have V and J called. A part of the clones is gone; compared with another copy, unresolved V genes explain less than half, and the rest is unexplained. V, J and clone size are taken as reported in that table, and D and trimming were inferred from the DNA itself. The sample table shows around 15,000 clones, and 84% are seen once. The ten top clones hold roughly 8% of the sample.

The data are from a study of regulatory T cells (dated by TCRdb to 2016 to 2019). Some background on the complete study: Between CD3G-deficient patients and healthy controls, the study compared T-cell receptor beta repertoires in sorted regulatory T cells, conventional CD4+ T cells and CD8+ T cells.

All CD3G-deficient patients had evidence of autoimmunity, which was more severe in two of the patients. Patients were tested at ages ranging from 2 to 39 years, and reduced naive and increased memory CD4+ and CD8+ T-cell proportions were found in the patients. CD4+ cells were FACS-sorted into CD25-high CD127-low regulatory T cells and CD25-low CD127-high conventional CD4+ T cells. Six individuals with CD3G deficiency made up the patient group. Patient samples and clinical data were obtained from an international physician network spanning the United States, Europe and Asia. Peripheral blood mononuclear cells were isolated by Ficoll density separation. Beyond this particular receptor, the publication reports: In patients, repertoires had restricted unique TRB V-J pairs and skewed V and J gene usage, with regulatory T cells showing the most marked changes. Hydrophobic residues at CDR3 positions 6 and 7 were enriched in conventional CD4+ T cells from CD3G-deficient patients, suggesting more self-reactive specificities.

The germline V gene provides CDR1 MDHEN and CDR2 SYDVKM. The CDR3, from cysteine to phenylalanine, totals 12 residues. Only the CDR3 DNA stays, 36 bases, in frame from base 1. V is pared back by 4 bases and J by 12 bases, with 15 bases lying between the germline termini. Sequenced: conventional CD4+ T cells sorted from blood. The rearrangement joined TRBV28 to TRBJ1-2, and TRBD1 may be the D gene, going by 6 matching bases. The origin of this receptor is a young adult with CD3G deficiency. The CDR3 reads as follows: CASSSRPQGHTF. The DNA sequence is TGTGCCAGCAGTTCTCGGCCACAGGGCCACACCTTC.